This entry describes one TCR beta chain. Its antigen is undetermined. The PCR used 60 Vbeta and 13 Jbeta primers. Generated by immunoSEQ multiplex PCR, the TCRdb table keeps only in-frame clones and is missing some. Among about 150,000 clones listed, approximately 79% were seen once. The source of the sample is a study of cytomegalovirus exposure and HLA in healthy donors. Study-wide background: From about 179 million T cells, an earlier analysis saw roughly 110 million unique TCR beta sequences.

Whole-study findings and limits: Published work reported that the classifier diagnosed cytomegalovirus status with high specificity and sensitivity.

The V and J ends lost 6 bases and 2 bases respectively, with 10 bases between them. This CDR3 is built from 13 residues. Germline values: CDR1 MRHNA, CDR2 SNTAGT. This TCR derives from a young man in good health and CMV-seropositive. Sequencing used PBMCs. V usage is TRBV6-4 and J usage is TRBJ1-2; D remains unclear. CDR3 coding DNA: TGTGCCAGCAGAGCGCCCCCGAACTATGGCTACACCTTC. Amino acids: CASRAPPNYGYTF.